This TCR beta chain was obtained from a study of beta chain features in type 1 diabetes. As to this clone: Its specificity is unknown.

Study-wide findings and caveats: High-TCR-expressing cells could be over-represented by cDNA sequencing. Researchers could not determine here whether HLA type influences TCRB rearrangement. Across all four CD4+ subsets, people with type 1 diabetes showed modestly shorter TCRB CDR3s. Among type 1 diabetes patients, VDJ junctions had fewer insertions and more deletions.

Reverse transcribing all isolated RNA meant expressed TCRB transcripts were sequenced. TCRdb's copy holds only in-frame clones and misses some; the assay was immunoSEQ multiplex PCR. The sample yields 150,000 to 180,000 clones, around a tenth seen once. Germline values: CDR1 KGHSH, CDR2 LQKENI. V was cut by 6 bases and J by 0 bases, with 15 bases left in between. The CDR3 totals 16 residues. The rearrangement links TRBV18 to TRBJ2-1; maybe TRBD2 (6 bases). Sample: central memory CD4+ T cells from blood. This receptor was obtained from a man aged 25 to 40 with type 1 diabetes. The CDR3 bases are TGTGCCAGCTCGGTGGCTAGCGAAAGCTCCTACAATGAGCAGTTCTTC. Translation gives CASSVASESSYNEQFF.